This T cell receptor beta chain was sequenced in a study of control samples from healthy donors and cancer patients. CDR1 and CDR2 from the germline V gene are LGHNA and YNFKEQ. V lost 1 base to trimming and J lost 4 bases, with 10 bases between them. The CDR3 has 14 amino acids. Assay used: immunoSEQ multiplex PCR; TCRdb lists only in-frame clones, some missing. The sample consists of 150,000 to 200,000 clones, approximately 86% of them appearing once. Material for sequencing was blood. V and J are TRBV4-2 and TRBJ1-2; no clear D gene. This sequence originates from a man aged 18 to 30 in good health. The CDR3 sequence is CASSQAMKLYGYTF. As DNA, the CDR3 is TGTGCCAGCAGCCAAGCCATGAAACTCTATGGCTACACCTTC.